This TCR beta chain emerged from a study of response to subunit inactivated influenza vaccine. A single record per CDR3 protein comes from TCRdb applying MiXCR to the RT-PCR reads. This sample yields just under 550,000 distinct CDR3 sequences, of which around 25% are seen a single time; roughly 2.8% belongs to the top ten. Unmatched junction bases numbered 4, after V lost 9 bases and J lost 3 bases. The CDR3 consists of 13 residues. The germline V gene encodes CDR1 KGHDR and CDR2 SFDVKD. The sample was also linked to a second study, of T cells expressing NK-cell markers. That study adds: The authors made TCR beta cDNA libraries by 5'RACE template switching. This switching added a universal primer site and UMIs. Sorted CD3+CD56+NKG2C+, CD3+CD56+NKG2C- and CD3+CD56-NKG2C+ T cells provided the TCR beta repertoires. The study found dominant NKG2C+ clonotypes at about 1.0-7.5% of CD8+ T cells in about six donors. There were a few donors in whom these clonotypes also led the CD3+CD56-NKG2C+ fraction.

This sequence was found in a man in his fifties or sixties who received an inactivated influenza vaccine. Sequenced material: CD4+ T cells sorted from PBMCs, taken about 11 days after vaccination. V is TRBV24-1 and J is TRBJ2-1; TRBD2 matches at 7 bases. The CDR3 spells CATGGENYNEQFF. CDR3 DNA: TGTGCCACCGGGGGGGAGAACTACAATGAGCAGTTCTTC.